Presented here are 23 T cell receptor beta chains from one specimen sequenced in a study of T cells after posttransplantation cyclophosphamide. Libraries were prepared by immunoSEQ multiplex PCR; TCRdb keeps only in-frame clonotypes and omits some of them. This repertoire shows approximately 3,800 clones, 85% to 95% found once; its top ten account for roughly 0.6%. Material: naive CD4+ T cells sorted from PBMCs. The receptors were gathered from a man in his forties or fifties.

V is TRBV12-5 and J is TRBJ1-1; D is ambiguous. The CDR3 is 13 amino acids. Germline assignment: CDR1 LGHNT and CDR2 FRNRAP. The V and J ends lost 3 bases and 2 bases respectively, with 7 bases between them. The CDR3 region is CASGLTVNTEAFF. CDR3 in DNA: TGTGCTAGTGGTTTAACAGTCAACACTGAAGCTTTCTTT.

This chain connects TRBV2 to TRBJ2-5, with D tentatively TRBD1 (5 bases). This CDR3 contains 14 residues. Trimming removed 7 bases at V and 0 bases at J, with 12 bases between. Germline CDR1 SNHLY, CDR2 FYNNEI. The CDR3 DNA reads TGTGCCAGCAAAGGCAGGGTGAACCAAGAGACCCAGTACTTC. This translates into CASKGRVNQETQYF.

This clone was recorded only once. CDR3 nucleotides: TGCGCCAGCAGCTTGAACCCTAGCGGGGCCACCGGGGAGCTGTTTTTT. It yields the protein CASSLNPSGATGELFF. V usage is TRBV5-1 and J usage is TRBJ2-2; 9 positions match TRBD2. Germline-derived CDR1 and CDR2 are SGHRS and YFSETQ. V was pared by 1 base and J by 4 bases, with 5 bases of the junction left unmatched. CDR3 length: 16 amino acids.

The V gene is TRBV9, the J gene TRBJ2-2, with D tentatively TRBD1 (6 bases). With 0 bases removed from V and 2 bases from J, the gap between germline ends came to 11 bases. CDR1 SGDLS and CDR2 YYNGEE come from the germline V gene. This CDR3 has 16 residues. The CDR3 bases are TGTGCCAGCAGCGTAGAGTCGGGACAAAACACCGGGGAGCTGTTTTTT. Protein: CASSVESGQNTGELFF.

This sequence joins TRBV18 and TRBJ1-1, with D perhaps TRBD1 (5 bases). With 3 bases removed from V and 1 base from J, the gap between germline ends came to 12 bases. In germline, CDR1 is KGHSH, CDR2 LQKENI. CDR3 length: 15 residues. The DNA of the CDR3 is TGTGCCAGCTCACCCTCGATTCAGGGGAACACTGAAGCTTTCTTT. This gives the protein CASSPSIQGNTEAFF. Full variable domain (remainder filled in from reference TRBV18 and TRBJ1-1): NAGVMQNPRHLVRRRGQEARLRCSPMKGHSHVYWYRQLPEEGLKFMVYLQKENIIDESGMPKERFSAEFPKEGPSILRIQQVVRGDSAAYFCASSPSIQGNTEAFFGQGTRLTVV.

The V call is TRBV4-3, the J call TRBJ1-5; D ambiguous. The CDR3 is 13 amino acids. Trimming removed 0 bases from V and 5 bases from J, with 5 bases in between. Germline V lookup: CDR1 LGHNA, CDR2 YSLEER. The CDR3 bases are TGCGCCAGCAGCCAAGATTTCGATCAGCCCCAGCATTTT. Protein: CASSQDFDQPQHF.

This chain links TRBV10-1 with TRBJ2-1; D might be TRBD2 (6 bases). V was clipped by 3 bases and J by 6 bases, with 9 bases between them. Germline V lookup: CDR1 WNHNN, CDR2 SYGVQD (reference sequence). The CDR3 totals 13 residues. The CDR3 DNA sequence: TGCGCCAGCAGTGACACGGGAGTCAATGAGCAGTTCTTC. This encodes CASSDTGVNEQFF.

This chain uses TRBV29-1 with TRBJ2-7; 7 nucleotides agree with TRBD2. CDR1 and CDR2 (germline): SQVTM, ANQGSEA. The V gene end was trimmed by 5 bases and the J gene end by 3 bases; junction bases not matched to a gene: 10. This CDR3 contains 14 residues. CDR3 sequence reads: CSVCPSGAYYEQYF. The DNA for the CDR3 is TGCAGCGTTTGCCCGAGCGGGGCCTACTACGAGCAGTACTTC.

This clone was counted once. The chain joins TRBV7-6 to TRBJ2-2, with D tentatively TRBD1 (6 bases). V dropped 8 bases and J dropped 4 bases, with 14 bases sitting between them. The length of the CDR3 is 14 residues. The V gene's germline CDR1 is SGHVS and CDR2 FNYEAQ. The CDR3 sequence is CASQYRVVTGELFF. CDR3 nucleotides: TGTGCCAGCCAGTACAGGGTAGTCACCGGGGAGCTGTTTTTT.

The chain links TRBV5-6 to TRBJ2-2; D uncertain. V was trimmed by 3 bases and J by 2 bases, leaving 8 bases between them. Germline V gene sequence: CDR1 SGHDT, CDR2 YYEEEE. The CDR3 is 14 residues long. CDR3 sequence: CASSSLPNTGELFF. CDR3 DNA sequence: TGTGCCAGCAGCTCTCTCCCCAACACCGGGGAGCTGTTTTTT.

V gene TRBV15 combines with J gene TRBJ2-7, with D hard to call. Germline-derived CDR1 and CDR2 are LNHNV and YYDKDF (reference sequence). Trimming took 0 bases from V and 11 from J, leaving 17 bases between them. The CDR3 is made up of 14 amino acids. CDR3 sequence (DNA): TGTGCCACCAGCAGAGATGACCTAGACGAGGCTAAGTACTTC. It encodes CATSRDDLDEAKYF.

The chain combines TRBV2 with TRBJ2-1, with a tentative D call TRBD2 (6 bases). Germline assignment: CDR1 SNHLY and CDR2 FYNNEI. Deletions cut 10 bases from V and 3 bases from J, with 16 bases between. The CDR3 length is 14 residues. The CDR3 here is CATAGTGLYNEQFF. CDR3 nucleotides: TGTGCCACTGCCGGGACTGGACTCTACAATGAGCAGTTCTTC.

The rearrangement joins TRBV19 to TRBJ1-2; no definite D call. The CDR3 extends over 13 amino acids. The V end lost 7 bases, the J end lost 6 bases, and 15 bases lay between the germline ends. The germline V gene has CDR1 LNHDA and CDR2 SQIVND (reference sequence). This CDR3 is CASTMGGPNGYTF. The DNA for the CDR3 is TGTGCCAGTACCATGGGTGGGCCGAATGGCTACACCTTC.

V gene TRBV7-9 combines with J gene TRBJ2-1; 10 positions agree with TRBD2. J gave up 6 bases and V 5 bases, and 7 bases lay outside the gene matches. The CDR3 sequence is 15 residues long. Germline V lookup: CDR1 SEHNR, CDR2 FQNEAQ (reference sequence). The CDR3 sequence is CASSPLAGVFNEQFF. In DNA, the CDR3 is TGTGCCAGCAGCCCTCTAGCGGGGGTATTCAATGAGCAGTTCTTC.

Here the CDR3 reads CASRMTGGSDTQYF. Here the CDR3 DNA reads TGTGCCAGCAGGATGACAGGGGGCTCGGATACGCAGTATTTT. The chain has TRBV7-9 and TRBJ2-3; TRBD1 aligns across 10 bases. V dropped 6 bases and J dropped 6; count of bases not matched to a gene: 6. CDR1 SEHNR and CDR2 FQNEAQ come from the germline V gene (reference sequence). The CDR3 runs to 14 residues. Full variable domain (rest looked up from reference TRBV7-9 and TRBJ2-3): DTGVSQNPRHKITKRGQNVTFRCDPISEHNRLYWYRQTLGQGPEFLTYFQNEAQLEKSRLLSDRFSAERPKGSFSTLEIQRTEQGDSAMYLCASRMTGGSDTQYFGPGTRLTVL.

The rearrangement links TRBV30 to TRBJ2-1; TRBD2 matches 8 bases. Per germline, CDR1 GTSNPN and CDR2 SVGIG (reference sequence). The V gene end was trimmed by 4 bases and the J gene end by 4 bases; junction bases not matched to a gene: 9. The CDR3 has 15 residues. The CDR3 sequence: CAWTPGTSPYNEQFF. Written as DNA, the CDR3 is TGTGCCTGGACCCCCGGGACTAGTCCTTACAATGAGCAGTTCTTC.

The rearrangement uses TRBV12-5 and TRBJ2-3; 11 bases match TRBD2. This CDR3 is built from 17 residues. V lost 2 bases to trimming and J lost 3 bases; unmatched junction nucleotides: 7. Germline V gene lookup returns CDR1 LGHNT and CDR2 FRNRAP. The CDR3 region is CASGLSSGGPRTDTQYF. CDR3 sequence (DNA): TGTGCTAGTGGTTTGTCTAGCGGGGGGCCGAGGACAGATACGCAGTATTTT.

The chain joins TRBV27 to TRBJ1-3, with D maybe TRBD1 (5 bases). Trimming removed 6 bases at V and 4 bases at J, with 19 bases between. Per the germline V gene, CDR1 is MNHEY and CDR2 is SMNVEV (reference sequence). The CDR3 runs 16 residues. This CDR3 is CASRQIGGARGNTIYF. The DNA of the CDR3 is TGTGCCAGCAGACAGATCGGCGGGGCGAGGGGAAACACCATATATTTT.

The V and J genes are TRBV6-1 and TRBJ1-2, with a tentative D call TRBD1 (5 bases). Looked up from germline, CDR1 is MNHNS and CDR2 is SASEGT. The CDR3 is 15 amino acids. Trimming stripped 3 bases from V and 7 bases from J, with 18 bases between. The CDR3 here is CASSDLAGRRGGYTF. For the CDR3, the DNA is TGTGCCAGCAGTGACCTCGCCGGGAGGAGGGGTGGCTACACCTTC.

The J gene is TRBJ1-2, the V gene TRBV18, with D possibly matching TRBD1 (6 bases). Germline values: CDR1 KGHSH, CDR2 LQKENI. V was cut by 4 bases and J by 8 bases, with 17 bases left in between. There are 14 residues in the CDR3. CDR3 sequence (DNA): TGTGCCAGCTCACGACAGGAAAAAACTCGAGGCTACACCTTC. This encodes CASSRQEKTRGYTF.

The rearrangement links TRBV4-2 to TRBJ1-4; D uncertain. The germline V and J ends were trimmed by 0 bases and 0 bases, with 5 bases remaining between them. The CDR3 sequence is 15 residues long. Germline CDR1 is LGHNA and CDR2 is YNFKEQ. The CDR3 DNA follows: TGTGCCAGCAGCCAAGATCATCCAACTAATGAAAAACTGTTTTTT. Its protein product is CASSQDHPTNEKLFF.

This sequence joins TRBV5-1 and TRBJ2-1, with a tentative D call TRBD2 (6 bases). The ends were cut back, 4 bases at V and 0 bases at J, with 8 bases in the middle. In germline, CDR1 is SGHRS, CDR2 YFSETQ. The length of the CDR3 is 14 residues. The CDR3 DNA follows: TGCGCCAGCAGCGGGGGGAGCTCCTACAATGAGCAGTTCTTC. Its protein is CASSGGSSYNEQFF.

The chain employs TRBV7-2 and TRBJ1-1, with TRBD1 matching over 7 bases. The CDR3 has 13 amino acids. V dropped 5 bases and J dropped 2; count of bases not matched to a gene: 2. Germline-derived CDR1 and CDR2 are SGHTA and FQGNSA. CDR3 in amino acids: CASSPGGNTEAFF. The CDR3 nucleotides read TGTGCCAGCAGCCCAGGGGGAAACACTGAAGCTTTCTTT.